These T cell receptor beta chains were read from a single sample in a study of blood T cell repertoires in COVID-19. The protocol was immunoSEQ multiplex PCR, while the TCRdb copy is restricted to in-frame clones and leaves out a portion. The repertoire has about 260,000 clones, around nine tenths of them found once; the top ten carry roughly a tenth. Sequenced: peripheral blood. These receptors all stem from a woman in her sixties or seventies with COVID-19, enrolled during active disease. Both conserved end residues are part of each CDR3. The D gene is left open where the match is weak.

j_call d_call v_call cdr3_aa
TRBJ1-3 . TRBV18 CASSLAGNSANTIYF
TRBJ1-4 TRBD1 TRBV7-2 CASSLSQQGVGEKLFF
TRBJ2-7 . TRBV6-6 CASSYGPTEQYF
TRBJ2-1 . TRBV24-1 CATSGLGTSFSYNEQFF
TRBJ2-7 . TRBV6-2/TRBV6-3 CASSHRRGSLDYEQYF
TRBJ1-2 . TRBV6-4 CASRQAGDTNYGYTF
TRBJ1-2 . TRBV11-3 CASSFKTDYGYTF
TRBJ2-3 . TRBV5-4 CASSAGLGADTQYF
TRBJ2-3 . TRBV10-3 CAISESQGLNTDTQYF
TRBJ1-1 . TRBV2 CASRAQAMNTEAFF
TRBJ2-7 . TRBV2 CASSQEYEQYF
TRBJ2-5 . TRBV29-1 CSVGRGNQETQYF
TRBJ2-2 TRBD1 TRBV29-1 CSVGRGTGDAGELFF
TRBJ1-5 . TRBV5-1 CASSLGAGDQPQHF
TRBJ1-3 . TRBV5-8 CASSFGRFRGNTIYF
TRBJ2-1 TRBD2 TRBV5-6 CASSLVTAGVGEQFF
TRBJ1-2 . TRBV27 CASSSGGTNYGYTF
TRBJ2-2 . TRBV5-5 CASSSRGTTGELFF
TRBJ2-7 . TRBV24-1 CATSGQSYEQYF
TRBJ2-1 TRBD1 TRBV9 CASSRPTGVDEQFF
TRBJ1-4 TRBD1 TRBV10-1 CASSEDWDRGPRGANEKLFF
TRBJ2-7 . TRBV6-2/TRBV6-3 CASSPRPTSDEQYF
TRBJ1-2 . TRBV12-3/TRBV12-4 CASSLARGDGYTF
TRBJ2-1 TRBD2 TRBV28 CASSLWREIANEQFF
TRBJ2-7 TRBD1 TRBV27 CASSGGTGGLEQYF
TRBJ1-1 . TRBV28 CASSLVSGLNTEAFF
TRBJ2-1 . TRBV11-3 CASSLGAVGEQFF
TRBJ2-3 TRBD2 TRBV14 CASSQWGGRNTDTQYF
TRBJ1-2 TRBD1 TRBV19 CASNGQGGYYGYTF
TRBJ1-5 TRBD1 TRBV19 CASSISNRGGNQPQHF
TRBJ2-2 TRBD2 TRBV10-3 CAISEGGRGTGELFF